These 31 T cell receptor beta chains were sequenced from one sample in a study of CD8 T cells in ankylosing spondylitis. Study-wide findings and caveats: Blood of patients with ankylosing spondylitis appeared to be characterized by a TCR beta motif of eight highly homologous variants.

These receptors are not linked to any known antigen. Each CDR3 protein is one row after TCRdb ran MiXCR on the 5' RACE reads. The sample records approximately 500,000 distinct CDR3 sequences, about 13% being singletons. The sequencing input was blood, either unsorted or a sorted T cell fraction (not recorded which). These receptor sequences come from a male donor with ankylosing spondylitis.

This clonotype has only a few counts. The chain carries TRBV14 and TRBJ2-7, with 8 bases matching TRBD2. Germline values: CDR1 SGHDN, CDR2 FVKESK. The CDR3 has 14 residues. V trimming: 0 bases; J trimming: 5 bases; junction bases outside the gene matches: 3. The CDR3 DNA sequence: TGTGCCAGCAGCCAAGACGGGAGGGCGCACGAGCAGTACGTC. Translation: CASSQDGRAHEQYV.

The chain has TRBV7-9 and TRBJ2-5; D might be TRBD1 (5 bases). V was pared by 1 base and J by 2 bases, with 11 bases between. Germline V gene sequence: CDR1 SEHNR, CDR2 FQNEAQ (reference sequence). The CDR3 has 15 amino acids. CDR3 bases: TGTGCCAGCAGCTTAGTTCAGGGTCCTCAAGAGACCCAGTACTTC. This gives the protein CASSLVQGPQETQYF.

V usage is TRBV3-1 and J usage is TRBJ2-7; D possibly corresponds to TRBD2 (5 bases). The CDR3 has 14 amino acids. Trimming stripped 4 bases from V and 3 bases from J, with 13 bases between. Germline assignment: CDR1 LGHDT and CDR2 YNNKEL (reference sequence). As DNA, the CDR3 is TGTGCCAGCAGCCTTCGCCGGGGTGGCTACGAGCAGTACTTC. Protein product: CASSLRRGGYEQYF.

The gene calls are TRBV5-1 and TRBJ1-1; D unresolved. This CDR3 region has 15 residues. In germline, CDR1 is SGHRS, CDR2 YFSETQ. Trimming took 0 bases from V and 0 from J, leaving 9 bases between them. CDR3 nucleotides: TGCGCCAGCAGCTTGGTAGAGACCATGAACACTGAAGCTTTCTTT. Translating it yields CASSLVETMNTEAFF.

This chain links TRBV3-1 with TRBJ1-1, with D possibly matching TRBD1 (6 bases). V dropped 3 bases and J dropped 9 bases, with 11 bases sitting between them. The germline gives CDR1 LGHDT, CDR2 YNNKEL (reference sequence). The CDR3 spans 12 residues. CDR3 nucleotides: TGTGCCAGCAGCCAGGCAGGACAGCAAGCTTTCTTT. Its translation is CASSQAGQQAFF. The whole variable domain, filled in from reference TRBV3-1 and TRBJ1-1, reads DTAVSQTPKYLVTQMGNDKSIKCEQNLGHDTMYWYKQDSKKFLKIMFSYNNKELIINETVPNRFSPKSPDKAHLNLHINSLELGDSAVYFCASSQAGQQAFFGQGTRLTVV.

This chain connects TRBV10-3 to TRBJ2-1, with D perhaps being TRBD1 or TRBD2 (5 bases each). Trimming shortened V by 7 bases and J by 8 bases, and 15 bases separated the two germline ends. The CDR3 runs to 13 residues. Germline assignment: CDR1 ENHRY and CDR2 SYGVKD. The CDR3 reads CAINKYLGDEQFF. As DNA, the CDR3 is TGTGCCATCAACAAATACCTGGGGGATGAGCAGTTCTTC.

V usage is TRBV24-1 and J usage is TRBJ1-3; D call uncertain. Deletions cut 4 bases from V and 7 bases from J, with 10 bases between. The CDR3 runs 13 residues. The V gene's germline CDR1 is KGHDR and CDR2 SFDVKD. The DNA for the CDR3 is TGTGCCACCAGTGACGGGCGACCTAACACCATATATTTT. This codes for CATSDGRPNTIYF.

The CDR3 reads CASSYSGTVIYGYTF. The CDR3 nucleotides read TGTGCCAGCAGTTACTCTGGGACGGTAATCTATGGCTACACCTTC. V usage is TRBV6-5 and J usage is TRBJ1-2, with a tentative D call TRBD1 (5 bases). In germline, CDR1 is MNHEY, CDR2 SVGAGI. V gave up 0 bases and J gave up 4 bases, with 12 bases separating them. The CDR3 totals 15 residues.

This clonotype was picked up a small number of times. The chain has TRBV3-1 and TRBJ2-3; no clear D. CDR3 length: 12 amino acids. The V and J ends lost 4 bases and 5 bases respectively, with 7 bases between them. The V gene's germline CDR1 is LGHDT and CDR2 YNNKEL (reference sequence). The CDR3 spells CASSRLEDTQYF. CDR3 bases: TGTGCCAGCAGCCGCCTCGAAGATACGCAGTATTTT.

This clonotype has at least ten counts. The V gene is TRBV9, the J gene TRBJ2-1, with 10 bases aligning to TRBD2. CDR1 and CDR2 (germline): SGDLS, YYNGEE. CDR3 size: 17 residues. V shed 0 bases and J 0 bases; nucleotides not matched to a gene: 3. The CDR3 region has the DNA TGTGCCAGCAGCGTAGAGCCTAGCGGGAGCTCCTACAATGAGCAGTTCTTC. Amino acid sequence: CASSVEPSGSSYNEQFF.

The V call is TRBV24-1, the J call TRBJ2-3, with D possibly TRBD1 on 6 matching bases. Germline CDR1 KGHDR, CDR2 SFDVKD. This CDR3 is 14 amino acids long. Between the trimmed V and J ends, which lost 3 bases and 7 bases, there was a span of 13 bases. CDR3 amino acids: CATSDATGRNTQYF. CDR3 DNA sequence: TGTGCCACCAGTGATGCCACAGGGAGAAATACGCAGTATTTT.

This clonotype appeared a few times. V usage is TRBV2 and J usage is TRBJ1-2, with a tentative D call TRBD1 (5 bases). Germline V gives CDR1 SNHLY, CDR2 FYNNEI. This CDR3 spans 14 amino acids. Trimming left V 3 bases short and J 4 bases short, with 12 bases between. The CDR3: CASSEGAGPYGYTF. The CDR3 DNA is TGTGCCAGCAGTGAGGGAGCAGGGCCCTATGGCTACACCTTC.

There are a few counts of this clonotype. V is TRBV18 and J is TRBJ1-3; unclear D gene. The CDR3 runs to 14 residues. The V end was cut by 2 bases, the J end by 0 bases, with 5 bases between. Germline CDR1 reads KGHSH; CDR2 reads LQKENI. As DNA, the CDR3 is TGTGCCAGCTCACCAGTTACCTCTGGAAACACCATATATTTT. It yields the protein CASSPVTSGNTIYF.

The sample holds one count of this clonotype. The rearrangement links TRBV7-9 to TRBJ1-1; D gene ambiguous. V was cut by 5 bases and J by 11 bases, with 15 bases left in between. Per germline, CDR1 SEHNR and CDR2 FQNEAQ (reference sequence). The CDR3 covers 12 residues. CDR3 bases: TGTGCCAGCAGCCCCTCGGTCCTGGGGGCTTTCTTT. This encodes CASSPSVLGAFF.

This chain connects TRBV7-2 to TRBJ1-2; no clear D gene. CDR1 SGHTA and CDR2 FQGNSA come from the germline V gene. The V end lost 1 base, the J end lost 6 bases, and 3 bases lay between the germline ends. The CDR3 loop spans 11 amino acids. The CDR3: CASSLGHGYTF. The CDR3 DNA reads as TGTGCCAGCAGCTTAGGCCATGGCTACACCTTC.

This clonotype was detected ten times or more. The chain has TRBV5-1 and TRBJ2-5; 9 bases map to TRBD2. V lost 0 bases to trimming and J lost 3 bases; unmatched junction nucleotides: 6. The CDR3 runs 16 residues. Germline V CDR1 and CDR2: SGHRS, YFSETQ. CDR3 residues: CASSLAPPSGEETQYF. The CDR3 nucleotides are TGCGCCAGCAGCTTGGCACCTCCTAGCGGGGAAGAGACCCAGTACTTC.

This clonotype has more than one count but fewer than ten. V gene TRBV7-2 combines with J gene TRBJ2-1; 8 nucleotides line up with TRBD2. Per germline, CDR1 SGHTA and CDR2 FQGNSA. The CDR3 sequence is 15 residues long. The V and J ends lost 0 bases and 8 bases, in that order; junction bases with no gene match: 6. The CDR3 DNA is TGTGCCAGCAGCTTAGCCGGGAGGGGTTTGGATGAGCAGTTCTTC. It specifies CASSLAGRGLDEQFF.

This chain joins TRBV5-6 and TRBJ1-1; D remains ambiguous. V was trimmed by 5 bases and J by 5 bases, leaving 10 bases between them. Germline CDR1 reads SGHDT; CDR2 reads YYEEEE. There are 12 residues in the CDR3. CDR3 DNA sequence: TGTGCCAGCAGAGAGATGGGGACTGAAGCTTTCTTT. Translation: CASREMGTEAFF. Supplemented by reference TRBV5-6 and TRBJ1-1, the full variable domain reads DAGVTQSPTHLIKTRGQQVTLRCSPKSGHDTVSWYQQALGQGPQFIFQYYEEEERQRGNFPDRFSGHQFPNYSSELNVNALLLGDSALYLCASREMGTEAFFGQGTRLTVV.

This clonotype was counted many times. The chain joins TRBV29-1 to TRBJ2-1; TRBD1 or TRBD2 may be the D gene (5 bases each). This CDR3 contains 12 residues. Germline V lookup: CDR1 SQVTM, CDR2 ANQGSEA. Trimming pared 4 bases from V and 7 bases from J, leaving 11 bases between. CDR3 in DNA: TGCAGCGTTGGCCAGGGAGTGAATGAGCAGTTCTTC. It translates to CSVGQGVNEQFF.

This clonotype was counted only a few times. V is TRBV15 and J is TRBJ2-7, with 11 bases that match TRBD2. Germline CDR1 and CDR2: LNHNV and YYDKDF (reference sequence). The CDR3 totals 16 residues. J was trimmed by 2 bases and V by 3 bases; bases with no gene match: 6. This CDR3 is CATSSRLAGPPYEQYF. In nucleotides, the CDR3 is TGTGCCACCAGCAGTCGACTAGCGGGACCGCCCTACGAGCAGTACTTC.

This clonotype was seen more than once but under ten times. The CDR3 loop is CASSFEQTTDTQYF. CDR3 DNA sequence: TGTGCCAGCAGTTTTGAACAGACCACAGATACGCAGTATTTT. This chain uses TRBV12-3 or TRBV12-4 with TRBJ2-3; D unresolved. V was pared by 3 bases and J by 2 bases, with 9 bases between. This CDR3 has 14 residues.

This clonotype has a count of ten or more. The chain has TRBV29-1 and TRBJ2-1; TRBD2 agrees at 11 bases. Germline CDR1 is SQVTM and CDR2 is ANQGSEA. The CDR3 is made up of 17 amino acids. Trimming took 3 bases from V and 9 from J; bases not matched to a gene: 16. CDR3 residues: CSVDNSPTSGSFGEQFF. The CDR3 nucleotides read TGCAGCGTTGATAACTCCCCCACTAGCGGGAGTTTTGGTGAGCAGTTCTTC.

This clonotype has just a few counts. This chain connects TRBV7-2 to TRBJ2-7, with no clear D. V shed 5 bases and J shed 3 bases, with 11 bases lying between them. Germline values: CDR1 SGHTA, CDR2 FQGNSA. This CDR3 is built from 13 residues. In nucleotides, the CDR3 is TGTGCCAGCAGCCAATATTTGGGCTACGAGCAGTACGTC. Protein product: CASSQYLGYEQYV.

This clonotype has more than one count but fewer than ten. This chain connects TRBV7-9 to TRBJ2-5, with 9 bases that match TRBD2. V lost 5 bases to trimming and J lost 2 bases; unmatched junction nucleotides: 6. The CDR3 is 15 residues long. In germline, CDR1 is SEHNR, CDR2 FQNEAQ (reference sequence). The CDR3 DNA reads as TGTGCCAGCAGCAAGGTAGCGGGAGTACAAGAGACCCAGTACTTC. This sequence encodes CASSKVAGVQETQYF.

CDR3 loop: CASSPPGQGGTGELFF. For the CDR3, the DNA is TGTGCCAGCAGCCCGCCCGGACAGGGTGGCACCGGGGAGCTGTTTTTT. The chain carries TRBV12-3 or TRBV12-4 and TRBJ2-2; 8 nucleotides match TRBD1. The CDR3 loop spans 16 amino acids. Germline trimming cut 6 bases from V and 4 bases from J; bases unmatched to any gene: 10.

The V and J genes are TRBV7-2 and TRBJ1-4; the D gene is possibly TRBD1 (5 bases). V was shortened by 0 bases and J by 14 bases, with 13 bases between the two germline ends. Germline CDR1 is SGHTA and CDR2 is FQGNSA. The CDR3 extends over 13 amino acids. The CDR3 is CASSLAIGRDLFF. Written as DNA, the CDR3 is TGTGCCAGCAGCTTAGCGATCGGCAGGGATCTGTTTTTT.

This clonotype was recorded a few times. The chain uses TRBV10-3 and TRBJ2-5, with 7 nucleotides matching TRBD1. The CDR3 runs 15 residues. Per the germline V gene, CDR1 is ENHRY and CDR2 is SYGVKD. V shed 4 bases, J shed 5 bases, and the junction held 10 bases outside the gene matches. The CDR3 reads CAISGQGSSWETQYF. The CDR3 nucleotides are TGTGCCATCAGTGGACAGGGTTCCTCGTGGGAGACCCAGTACTTC.

The rearrangement uses TRBV3-1 and TRBJ2-3, with D uncertain. The CDR3 is 14 amino acids. Trimming took 4 bases from V and 8 from J, leaving 16 bases between them. The germline gives CDR1 LGHDT, CDR2 YNNKEL (reference sequence). In DNA, the CDR3 is TGTGCCAGCAGCCGAGATCCCCTAGATAGTACGCAGTATTTT. Protein sequence: CASSRDPLDSTQYF.

This clonotype has just a few counts. The CDR3 bases are TGTGCCAGCAGCTTATTTGGGACAGGGGCTACCTACACCTTC. The encoded protein is CASSLFGTGATYTF. This chain links TRBV7-2 with TRBJ1-2, with 10 bases aligning to TRBD1. CDR3 length equals 14 residues. Looked up from germline, CDR1 is SGHTA and CDR2 is FQGNSA. V lost 2 bases to trimming and J lost 10 bases; unmatched junction nucleotides: 7.

The sample holds a few counts of this clonotype. The V and J genes are TRBV4-2 and TRBJ2-7; no clear D. From germline, CDR1 is LGHNA and CDR2 YNFKEQ. V shed 1 base and J shed 0 bases, with 7 bases lying between them. The CDR3 contains 14 residues. The CDR3 is CASSQGTLSYEQYF. CDR3 DNA: TGTGCCAGCAGCCAAGGAACCCTCTCCTACGAGCAGTACTTC.

In its sample, this clonotype was seen a few times. The chain carries TRBV7-8 and TRBJ2-5; perhaps D is TRBD1 or TRBD2 (5 bases each). The CDR3 is made up of 17 amino acids. The V gene lost 2 bases and the J gene lost 4 bases, with 20 bases spanning the gap. Germline V gives CDR1 SGHVS, CDR2 FQNEAQ. The CDR3 DNA is TGTGCCAGCAGCTTATTGCCCGGCTCGGTTGGGGGAGAGACCCAGTACTTC. Translated: CASSLLPGSVGGETQYF.